The 10 T cell receptor beta chains in this list originate from one sample, sequenced in a study of CD8+CD57+ T cells in acquired aplastic anemia. TCR beta VDJ and CDR3 were profiled, and genomic DNA was the template. Using its own MiXCR run on the reads, TCRdb lists one record per CDR3 protein. The data hold about 270,000 distinct CDR3 sequences, with 50% to 70% observed a single time. What was sequenced was sorted CD4+, CD8+, or CD8+CD57+ T cells (not recorded which) from PBMCs. Receptors originate from a human donor with severe aplastic anemia or a healthy control (not recorded which).

This clonotype was counted many times. The rearrangement links TRBV5-1 to TRBJ2-2, with D perhaps given as TRBD1 or TRBD2 (5 bases each). Germline-derived CDR1 and CDR2 are SGHRS and YFSETQ. Trimming took off 0 bases at V and 6 bases at J, with 6 bases between the two ends. This CDR3 has 13 residues. CDR3 protein: CASSLGGPGELFF. The CDR3, as DNA: TGCGCCAGCAGCTTGGGGGGACCCGGGGAGCTGTTTTTT.

A note on this clonotype: At one of its ends the junction is not consistent with the germline gene, which may arise from a read error. CDR3 sequence: CATSDRLKGAQEAQYF. The CDR3 DNA follows: TGCGCCACCAGTGATCGACTCAAAGGGGCCCAAGAGGCCCAGTACTTC. The genes are TRBV24-1 and TRBJ2-5; TRBD1 is a possible D gene (5 bases). The CDR3 has 16 residues. Germline CDR1 reads KGHDR; CDR2 reads SFDVKD.

The gene calls are TRBV20-1 and TRBJ1-4; 8 bases line up with TRBD1. Trimming took 4 bases from V and 7 from J; bases not matched to a gene: 2. CDR3 length: 12 amino acids. Looked up from germline, CDR1 is DFQATT and CDR2 is SNEGSKA (reference sequence). CDR3 DNA: TGCAGTGCTACCGGGACAGGTGAAAAACTGTTTTTT. Translation: CSATGTGEKLFF.

The V gene is TRBV5-1, the J gene TRBJ2-7, with 8 bases aligning to TRBD2. J was trimmed by 0 bases and V by 0 bases; bases with no gene match: 8. CDR3 length: 17 residues. Germline CDR1 reads SGHRS; CDR2 reads YFSETQ. This CDR3 is CASSLAGTAGGSYEQYF. CDR3 coding DNA: TGCGCCAGCAGCTTGGCCGGGACGGCGGGGGGCTCCTACGAGCAGTACTTC.

With regard to this clonotype: A read error may be the cause here, since a much bigger clone is one base away. The CDR3 reads CASSLVGAARDNYGYTF. CDR3 in DNA: TGTGCCAGCAGCTTAGTAGGGGCGGCGAGAGACAACTATGGCTACACCTTC. The chain couples TRBV13 to TRBJ1-2; D might be TRBD1 (5 bases). CDR1 is PRHDT, CDR2 FYEKMQ, per germline (reference sequence). The CDR3 extends over 17 amino acids. V shed 1 base and J shed 2 bases, with 17 bases lying between them.

This chain joins TRBV2 and TRBJ2-3, with D uncertain. The CDR3 spans 14 residues. Trimming cost V 3 bases and J 2 bases, with 9 bases left between them. Germline CDR1 is SNHLY and CDR2 is FYNNEI. The CDR3 DNA sequence: TGTGCCAGCAGTGATATGAGTAACACAGATACGCAGTATTTT. Protein product: CASSDMSNTDTQYF.

The V gene is TRBV20-1, the J gene TRBJ2-3, with TRBD2 identical over 9 bases. This CDR3 spans 12 amino acids. J was trimmed by 5 bases and V by 4 bases; bases with no gene match: 1. The germline CDR1 and CDR2 sequences are DFQATT and SNEGSKA (reference sequence). The CDR3 region is CSANSGRDTQYF. CDR3 nucleotides: TGCAGTGCTAATAGCGGGAGAGATACGCAGTATTTT.

Only a few counts were recorded for this clonotype. The gene calls are TRBV10-3 and TRBJ2-1, with 7 bases lining up with TRBD2. CDR1 and CDR2 from the germline V gene are ENHRY and SYGVKD. V was pared by 10 bases and J by 5 bases, with 5 bases of the junction left unmatched. The CDR3 sequence is 12 residues long. The CDR3 bases are TGTGCCACCGGGGACTACAACAATGAGCAGTTCTTC. Translated: CATGDYNNEQFF.

The chain employs TRBV14 and TRBJ1-1, with a possible D match to TRBD1 (5 bases). The germline V gene has CDR1 SGHDN and CDR2 FVKESK. The CDR3 is 16 residues long. V was shortened by 0 bases and J by 0 bases, with 11 bases between the two germline ends. This CDR3 reads CASSQDLGEMNTEAFF. CDR3 in DNA: TGTGCCAGCAGCCAAGATCTGGGGGAAATGAACACTGAAGCTTTCTTT.

This clonotype was observed a handful of times. This rearrangement joins TRBV7-2 to TRBJ1-1; D remains unclear. V was clipped by 1 base and J by 2 bases, with 8 bases between them. Germline CDR1 reads SGHTA; CDR2 reads FQGNSA. CDR3 size: 14 residues. The CDR3 coding sequence is TGTGCCAGCAGCTTAGGGGGAACAAACACTGAAGCTTTCTTT. Encoded protein: CASSLGGTNTEAFF.